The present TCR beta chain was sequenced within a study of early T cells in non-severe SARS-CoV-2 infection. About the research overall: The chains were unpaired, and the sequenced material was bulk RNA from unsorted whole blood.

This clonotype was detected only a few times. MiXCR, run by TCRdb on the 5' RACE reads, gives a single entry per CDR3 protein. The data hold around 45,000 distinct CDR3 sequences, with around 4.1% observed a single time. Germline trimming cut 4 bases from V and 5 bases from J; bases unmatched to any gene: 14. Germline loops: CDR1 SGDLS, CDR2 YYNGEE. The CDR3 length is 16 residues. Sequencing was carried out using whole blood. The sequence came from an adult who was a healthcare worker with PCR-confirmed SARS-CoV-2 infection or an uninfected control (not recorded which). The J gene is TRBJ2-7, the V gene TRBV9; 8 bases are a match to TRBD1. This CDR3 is CASSSSFGQGVHEQYF. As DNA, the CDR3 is TGTGCCAGCAGCTCCAGCTTCGGACAGGGTGTCCACGAGCAGTACTTC.